What follows describes a single T cell receptor (beta chain). The antigen is not known. This sample was taken from a study of shared clonotypes between healthy human individuals. Overall study findings and caveats: Estimated richness values were generally larger in naive subsets than in memory subsets. The study sampled only blood, and tissue repertoires likely differ. The naive CD4 repertoires of a handful of donors were compared, and approximately 5% of clonotypes were shared.

It was CD45RO-negative cells, positively selected for CCR7, that made up naive CD8 cells, with terminally differentiated effector memory CD45RA+ cells excluded. The study drew all its donors from Caucasian adults living in Nashville, Tennessee. Sequenced by immunoSEQ multiplex PCR; TCRdb stores in-frame clones only, minus some. This table holds 1.5 million to 2.5 million clones, 85% to 95% found once. Germline CDR1 LGHNA, CDR2 YSLEER. The V and J ends lost 3 bases and 3 bases respectively, with 21 bases between them. The CDR3 contains 17 residues. This chain uses TRBV4-3 with TRBJ2-7; D is perhaps TRBD1 (5 bases). Material for sequencing was naive CD8+ T cells sorted from blood. This sequence originates from a man aged 18-30 years in good health. CDR3 loop: CASSQSFQGYGVYEQYF. The DNA of the CDR3 is TGCGCCAGCAGCCAGAGTTTCCAGGGTTATGGGGTCTACGAGCAGTACTTC.